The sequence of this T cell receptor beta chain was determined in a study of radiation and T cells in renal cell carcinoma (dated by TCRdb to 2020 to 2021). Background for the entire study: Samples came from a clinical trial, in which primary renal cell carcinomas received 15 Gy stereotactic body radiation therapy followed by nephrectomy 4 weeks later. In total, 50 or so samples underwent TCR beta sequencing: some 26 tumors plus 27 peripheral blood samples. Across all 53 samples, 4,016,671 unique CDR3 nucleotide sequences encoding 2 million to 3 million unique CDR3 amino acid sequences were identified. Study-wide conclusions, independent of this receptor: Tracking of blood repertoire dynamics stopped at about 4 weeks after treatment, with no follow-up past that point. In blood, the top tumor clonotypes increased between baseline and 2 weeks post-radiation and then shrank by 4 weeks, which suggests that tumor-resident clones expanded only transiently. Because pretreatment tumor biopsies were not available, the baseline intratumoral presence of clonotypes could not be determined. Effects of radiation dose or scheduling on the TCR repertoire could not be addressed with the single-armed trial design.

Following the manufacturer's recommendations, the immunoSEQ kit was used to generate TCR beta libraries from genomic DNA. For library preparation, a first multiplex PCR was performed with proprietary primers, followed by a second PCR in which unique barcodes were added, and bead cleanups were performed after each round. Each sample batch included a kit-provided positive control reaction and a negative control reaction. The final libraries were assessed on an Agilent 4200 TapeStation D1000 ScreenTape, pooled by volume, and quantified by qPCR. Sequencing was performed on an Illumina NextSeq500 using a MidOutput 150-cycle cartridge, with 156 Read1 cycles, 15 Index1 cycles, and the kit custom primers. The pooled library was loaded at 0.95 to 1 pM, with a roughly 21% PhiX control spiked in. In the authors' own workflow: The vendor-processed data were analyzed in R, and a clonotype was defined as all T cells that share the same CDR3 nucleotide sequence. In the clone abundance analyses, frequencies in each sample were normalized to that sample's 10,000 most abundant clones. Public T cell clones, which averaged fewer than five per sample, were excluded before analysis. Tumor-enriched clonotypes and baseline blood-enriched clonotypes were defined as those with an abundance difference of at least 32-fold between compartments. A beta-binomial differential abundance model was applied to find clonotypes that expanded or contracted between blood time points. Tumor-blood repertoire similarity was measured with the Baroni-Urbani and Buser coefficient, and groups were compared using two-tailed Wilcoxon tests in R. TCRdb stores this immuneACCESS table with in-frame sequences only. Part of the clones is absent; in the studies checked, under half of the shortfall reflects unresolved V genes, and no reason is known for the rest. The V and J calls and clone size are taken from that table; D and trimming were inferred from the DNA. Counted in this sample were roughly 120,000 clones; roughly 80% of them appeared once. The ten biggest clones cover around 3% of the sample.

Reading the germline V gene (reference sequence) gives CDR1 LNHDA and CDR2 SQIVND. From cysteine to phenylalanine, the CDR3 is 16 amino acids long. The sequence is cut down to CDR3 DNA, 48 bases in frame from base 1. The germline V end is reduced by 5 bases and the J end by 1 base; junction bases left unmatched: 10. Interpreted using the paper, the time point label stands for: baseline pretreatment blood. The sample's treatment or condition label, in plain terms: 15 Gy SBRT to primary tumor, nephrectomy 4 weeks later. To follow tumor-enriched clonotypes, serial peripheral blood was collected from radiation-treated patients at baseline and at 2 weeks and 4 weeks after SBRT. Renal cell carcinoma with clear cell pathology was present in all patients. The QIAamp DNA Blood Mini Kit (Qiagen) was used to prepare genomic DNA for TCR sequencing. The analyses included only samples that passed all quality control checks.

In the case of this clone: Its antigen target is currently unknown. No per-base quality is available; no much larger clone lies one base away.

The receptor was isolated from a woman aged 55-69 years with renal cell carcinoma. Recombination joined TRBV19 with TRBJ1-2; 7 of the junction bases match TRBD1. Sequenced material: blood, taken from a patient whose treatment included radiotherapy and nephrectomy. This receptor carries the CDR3 CASSAPGQTNNYGYTF. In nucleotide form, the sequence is TGTGCCAGTAGTGCACCGGGACAGACTAATAACTATGGCTACACCTTC. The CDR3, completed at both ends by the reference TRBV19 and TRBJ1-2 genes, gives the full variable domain DGGITQSPKYLFRKEGQNVTLSCEQNLNHDAMYWYRQDPGQGLRLIYYSQIVNDFQKGDIAEGYSVSREKKESFPLTVTSAQKNPTAFYLCASSAPGQTNNYGYTFGSGTRLTVV.